The source of this TCR beta chain is a study of cytomegalovirus exposure and HLA in healthy donors. Findings and caveats of the study: Certain sequence variants were highly shared and formed a cluster, and this cluster was likely a sequencing artifact. Earlier findings revealed that most TCR beta V segments proved productive either about 87% or about 30% of the time. Most TCRs appeared rarely, but some public TCRs recurred in many donors.

The PCR made use of 60 Vbeta and 13 Jbeta primers. Measured with immunoSEQ multiplex PCR; TCRdb has only the in-frame clones, and not every one. The sample records fewer than 200,000 clones, roughly 80% being singletons. CDR1 and CDR2 (germline): SGHRS, YFSETQ. V shed 2 bases and J 0 bases; nucleotides not matched to a gene: 8. There are 17 residues in the CDR3. On this clone itself: Its antigen is not identified.

The donors gave bone marrow, and they were healthy. The specimen was PBMCs. The receptor was derived from a man aged 50 or older in good health and CMV-seropositive. The chain couples TRBV5-1 to TRBJ1-3; TRBD1 matches 7 bases. CDR3 nucleotide sequence: TGCGCCAGCAGCTTAGGGCCTACAGGGGACTCTGGAAACACCATATATTTT. Amino acid sequence: CASSLGPTGDSGNTIYF.